This paragraph covers one T cell receptor (beta chain) sequence. Germline V gives CDR1 SGHNT, CDR2 YYREEE (reference sequence). The CDR3 is 15 residues long. With 4 bases removed from V and 3 bases from J, the gap between germline ends came to 13 bases. This sample is part of a study of human thymus T cells. The source of the thymus tissue was resections taken during corrective heart surgery. Sequencing used immunoSEQ multiplex PCR; TCRdb keeps in-frame clones, though not all of them. The sample consists of around 130,000 clones, around 94% of them appearing once. This chain joins TRBV5-4 and TRBJ2-2; TRBD1 or TRBD2 may be the D gene (5 bases each). This clonotype was sampled from a boy younger than two with a congenital heart defect but otherwise immunologically healthy. Sequenced sample: thymus tissue. The CDR3 reads CASSPGLPHTGELFF. CDR3 DNA: TGTGCCAGCAGCCCGGGGCTCCCCCACACCGGGGAGCTGTTTTTT. Together with reference TRBV5-4 and TRBJ2-2, the CDR3 gives the full variable domain: ETGVTQSPTHLIKTRGQQVTLRCSSQSGHNTVSWYQQALGQGPQFIFQYYREEENGRGNFPPRFSGLQFPNYSSELNVNALELDDSALYLCASSPGLPHTGELFFGEGSRLTVL.